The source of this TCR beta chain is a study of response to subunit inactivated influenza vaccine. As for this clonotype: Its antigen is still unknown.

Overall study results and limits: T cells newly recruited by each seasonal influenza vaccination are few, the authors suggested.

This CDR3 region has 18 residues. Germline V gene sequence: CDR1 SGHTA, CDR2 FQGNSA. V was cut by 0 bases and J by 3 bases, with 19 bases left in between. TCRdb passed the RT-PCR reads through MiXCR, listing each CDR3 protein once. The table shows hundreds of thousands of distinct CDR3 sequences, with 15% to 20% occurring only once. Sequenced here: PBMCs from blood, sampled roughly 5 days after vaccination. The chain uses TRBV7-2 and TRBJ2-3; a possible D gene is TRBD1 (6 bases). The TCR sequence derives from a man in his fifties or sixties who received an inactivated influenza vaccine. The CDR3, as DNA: TGTGCCAGCAGCTTAGCCTTCTTGTTAAGGGGGAAGACAGATACGCAGTATTTT. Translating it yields CASSLAFLLRGKTDTQYF.